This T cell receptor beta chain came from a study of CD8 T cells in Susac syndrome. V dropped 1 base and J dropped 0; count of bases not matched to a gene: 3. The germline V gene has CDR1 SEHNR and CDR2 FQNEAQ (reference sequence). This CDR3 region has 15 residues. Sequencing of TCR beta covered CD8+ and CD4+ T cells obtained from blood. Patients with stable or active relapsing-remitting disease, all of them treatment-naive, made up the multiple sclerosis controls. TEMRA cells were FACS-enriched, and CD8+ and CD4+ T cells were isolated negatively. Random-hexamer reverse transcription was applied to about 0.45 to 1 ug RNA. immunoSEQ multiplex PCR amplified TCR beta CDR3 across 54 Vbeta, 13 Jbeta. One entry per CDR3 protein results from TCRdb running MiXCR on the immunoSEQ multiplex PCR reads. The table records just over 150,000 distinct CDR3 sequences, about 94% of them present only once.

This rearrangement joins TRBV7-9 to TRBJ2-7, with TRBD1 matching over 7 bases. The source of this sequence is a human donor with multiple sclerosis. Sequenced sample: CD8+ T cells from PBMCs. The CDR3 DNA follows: TGTGCCAGCAGCTTAGGACAGGGCCTCTCCTACGAGCAGTACTTC. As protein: CASSLGQGLSYEQYF. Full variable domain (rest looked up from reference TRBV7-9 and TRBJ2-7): DTGVSQNPRHKITKRGQNVTFRCDPISEHNRLYWYRQTLGQGPEFLTYFQNEAQLEKSRLLSDRFSAERPKGSFSTLEIQRTEQGDSAMYLCASSLGQGLSYEQYFGPGTRLTVT.